The following is a TCR beta chain sequence with its context. Its antigen target is currently unknown. Base qualities are not at hand, and no much larger clone is one base apart. The source of the sample is a study of T-cell memory formation after mild COVID-19 (dated by TCRdb to the early 2020s). Notes on the research overall: Most TCR sequence clusters were specific to one of the two donors. T-cell clones expanding and contracting after mild COVID-19 in two donors were tracked by longitudinal TCRalpha and TCRbeta repertoire sequencing. The cohort comprised two young, previously healthy adult volunteers, one female and one male. What the research found in general, with its limitations: Some responding clones were found in pre-infection memory, which suggests that pre-existing cross-reactive memory T cells took part in the SARS-CoV-2 response. Balanced CD4/CD8 phenotypes were observed for clones contracting from day 15 to 85, whereas a bias towards CD4+ was observed for a second wave of clones expanding from day 15 to 37. Contracting CD4+ clones appeared mostly in the CM and EM memory subsets, whereas CD8+ clones were enriched in EMRA. Only two mild cases were covered by the study, and larger cohorts that include severe cases with pre-infection samples were considered necessary. SARS-CoV-2 specificity of the second-wave clones peaking on day 37 was not confirmed.

V gives up 5 bases and J gives up 4 bases, and the segment between their germline ends measures 17 bases. The CDR3 has 16 amino acids, counting the end cysteine and phenylalanine. CDR3 DNA only is kept here, 48 bases in frame from base 1. The germline V gene encodes CDR1 MGHRA and CDR2 YSYEKL. Ficoll-Paque density gradient centrifugation was used to isolate PBMCs. The data were produced on an Illumina NovaSeq 6000. Using 5'RACE with constant-segment primers, TCRalpha and TCRbeta cDNA libraries were constructed, with sample barcodes and unique molecular identifiers added in the process. RNA was extracted from every sample with Trizol reagent. The libraries were amplified in two PCR steps, and the second step added a second sample barcode and Illumina TruSeq adapters. Libraries were sequenced on an Illumina NovaSeq with 2 x 150 bp paired-end reads. The original methods were these. Reads were demultiplexed and collapsed into UMI-guided consensus sequences with migec v1.2.7. With mixcr v2.1.11, UMI consensuses were aligned to TRA and TRB V and J templates and assembled into clonotypes. A clonotype was counted as expanded or contracted only when both edgeR and NoisET called the clonotype significant, with the noise models trained on biological replicates. For edgeR calls, a false discovery rate-adjusted p below 0.01 and a log2 fold-change threshold of 1 were applied. As an exploratory analysis of dynamics, PCA with hierarchical clustering was applied to max-normalized trajectories of the 1000 most abundant clonotypes. The CD4 or CD8 phenotype of responding clones was assigned using the separately sequenced CD4+ and CD8+ repertoires. TCRdb reprocessing: public reads trimmed at Q25 with fastp, clones called with MiXCR, in-frame beta chains kept. Each CDR3 protein gets just one entry, which takes the most common genes and DNA from the rows behind it. The V and J calls shown here were made by TCRdb, not taken from the authors' results. Present in this sample are around 130,000 distinct CDR3 sequences, around a sixth of which were seen just once. In total, the top ten clones hold roughly 13% of the sample.

The sample was PBMCs or a T cell subset sorted from them (not recorded which). This sequence originates from an adult woman who had mild COVID-19 (a few samples of this study predate the infection). The sample titles of this study are shuffled in the database, so cell type and time point are left out; the donor was told from shared clones. This chain joins TRBV4-1 to TRBJ2-2, with TRBD2 as a weak D call on 7 bases. The nucleotide sequence reads TGCGCCAGCAGCTACAGCGCGGGGGCCGCCACCGGGGAGCTGTTTTTT. This translates into CASSYSAGAATGELFF.